The sequence of this TCR beta chain was determined in a study of T cells in Graves' hyperthyroidism and ophthalmopathy. TCR beta CDR3 regions were amplified from RNA transcripts. TCR CDR3 regions were first amplified by RT-PCR with HTBI primers. From the multiplex PCR reads, TCRdb called clonotypes with MiXCR, one entry per CDR3 protein. The sample contains 460,000 or so distinct CDR3 sequences, approximately 15% of which appear only once. Between the trimmed V and J ends, which lost 4 bases and 3 bases, there was a span of 10 bases. The CDR3 has 13 residues. Germline V gene data show CDR1 as SGDLS and CDR2 as YYNGEE.

The chain uses TRBV9 and TRBJ1-2, with D hard to call. This clonotype originated in a woman younger than 30 with Graves' hyperthyroidism. Sequences were obtained from blood. The CDR3: CASSPQRDYGYTF. CDR3 bases: TGTGCCAGCAGCCCCCAAAGGGACTATGGCTACACCTTC.